These 19 T cell receptor beta chains were sequenced from one sample in a study of cytomegalovirus exposure and HLA in healthy donors (dated by TCRdb to 2017 to 2019). Library preparation employed the immunoSEQ multiplex PCR assay. A mixture of 60 forward primers for TCR Vbeta segments and 13 reverse primers for TCR Jbeta segments was used in the multiplex PCR. The table was pulled from immuneACCESS by TCRdb, which kept in-frame rearrangements only. Such tables lose some clones; where checked, under half of the loss comes from unresolved V genes, and the rest has no known cause. The sample table holds approximately 32,000 clones, of which more than 65% were seen once. The ten most abundant clones make up 3.6% of the sample. Input material: PBMCs. The receptors were gathered from a woman aged 18-30 years in good health and CMV-seronegative.

Points on this clone: One end of the junction fails to match germline, which may point to a read error. The chain couples TRBV5-6 to TRBJ1-6; no firm D call. Germline CDR1 and CDR2: SGHDT and YYEEEE. CDR3 size: 14 residues. The CDR3 nucleotides are TGTGCCAGCAGCTTGGGCGGTTATAATTCACCCCTCAACTTT. Amino acids: CASSLGGYNSPLNF.

A remark on this clone: The identical CDR3 is also encoded by other nucleotide sequences in the sample. The rearrangement joins TRBV7-2 to TRBJ2-1; TRBD2 matches at 8 bases. Germline lookup yields CDR1 SGHTA and CDR2 FQGNSA. V lost 5 bases to trimming and J lost 0 bases; unmatched junction nucleotides: 3. The CDR3 runs 15 residues. The DNA of the CDR3 is TGTGCCAGCAGCCCCAGCGGGGGCTCCTACAATGAGCAGTTCTTC. Its protein is CASSPSGGSYNEQFF.

This chain connects TRBV5-1 to TRBJ1-1; 7 bases are shared with TRBD1. The germline CDR1 and CDR2 sequences are SGHRS and YFSETQ. The CDR3 runs to 14 residues. Trimming cost V 4 bases and J 0 bases; bases outside gene matches: 3. This chain's CDR3 is CASSIGQVNTEAFF. The DNA for the CDR3 is TGCGCCAGCAGCATAGGACAGGTGAACACTGAAGCTTTCTTT.

Here the CDR3 reads CASSKGQSYGYTF. The CDR3 coding sequence is TGTGCCAGCAGCAAAGGACAGTCCTATGGCTACACCTTC. The chain employs TRBV27 and TRBJ1-2; D is possibly TRBD1 (6 bases). Deletions cut 6 bases from V and 4 bases from J, with 12 bases between. CDR3 length equals 13 residues. CDR1 MNHEY and CDR2 SMNVEV come from the germline V gene (reference sequence).

V usage is TRBV6-4 and J usage is TRBJ2-3, with 12 bases that match TRBD2. The V segment lost 4 bases and the J segment 1 base; nucleotides outside the gene matches: 0. The CDR3 extends over 15 amino acids. Per the germline V gene, CDR1 is MRHNA and CDR2 is SNTAGT. In DNA form, the CDR3 reads TGTGCCAGCAGTGGGACTAGCGGGGGCACAGATACGCAGTATTTT. Its protein is CASSGTSGGTDTQYF.

This clone was seen just once. The genes are TRBV11-3 and TRBJ2-1; the match to TRBD2 covers 9 bases. The germline gives CDR1 SGHNT, CDR2 YENEEA. V lost 3 bases to trimming and J lost 4 bases; unmatched junction nucleotides: 1. This CDR3 spans 14 amino acids. This CDR3 is CASSLAGGYNEQFF. The CDR3 DNA reads as TGTGCCAGCAGCTTGGCGGGAGGGTACAATGAGCAGTTCTTC.

V gene TRBV5-4 combines with J gene TRBJ2-3; the D gene is possibly TRBD1 (6 bases). The CDR3 runs to 14 residues. V lost 3 bases to trimming and J lost 0 bases, with 8 bases between them. Germline loops: CDR1 SGHNT, CDR2 YYREEE (reference sequence). The CDR3, as DNA: TGTGCCAGCAGCTCTGGACAGAGCACAGATACGCAGTATTTT. Translation gives CASSSGQSTDTQYF.

The rearrangement uses TRBV6-5 and TRBJ2-5; TRBD2 matches 8 bases. Per germline, CDR1 MNHEY and CDR2 SVGAGI. Losses at the gene ends were 4 bases for V and 4 bases for J; bases not matched to a gene: 5. This CDR3 is 14 amino acids long. The CDR3 spells CASSFSGGGETQYF. The CDR3 bases are TGTGCCAGCAGTTTCAGCGGGGGAGGAGAGACCCAGTACTTC.

The CDR3, as DNA: TGTGCCAGCAGCGTAGGTGATAGTGGTGCAGAGACCCAGTACTTC. This translates into CASSVGDSGAETQYF. The chain combines TRBV9 with TRBJ2-5; D is ambiguous. The CDR3 covers 15 residues. The ends were cut back, 0 bases at V and 4 bases at J, with 13 bases in the middle. The germline gives CDR1 SGDLS, CDR2 YYNGEE.

The rearrangement links TRBV4-1 to TRBJ2-1; 7 bases agree with TRBD2. Per the germline V gene, CDR1 is MGHRA and CDR2 is YSYEKL. The CDR3 contains 18 residues. J was trimmed by 0 bases and V by 1 base; bases with no gene match: 9. CDR3 amino acids: CASSQGSQRGSSYNEQFF. CDR3 nucleotides: TGCGCCAGCAGCCAAGGGTCACAGCGGGGAAGCTCCTACAATGAGCAGTTCTTC.

The chain employs TRBV29-1 and TRBJ1-1, with a possible D match to TRBD1 (6 bases). Germline values: CDR1 SQVTM, CDR2 ANQGSEA. This CDR3 has 9 amino acids. Trimming cost V 6 bases and J 10 bases, with 9 bases left between them. The DNA of the CDR3 is TGCAGCGTAACCAGGGGAGCTTTCTTT. Encoded protein: CSVTRGAFF. Drawing the rest from reference TRBV29-1 and TRBJ1-1, the complete variable domain is SAVISQKPSRDICQRGTSLTIQCQVDSQVTMMFWYRQQPGQSLTLIATANQGSEATYESGFVIDKFPISRPNLTFSTLTVSNMSPEDSSIYLCSVTRGAFFGQGTRLTVV.

The CDR3 DNA reads as TGTGCCAGCAGCTTGCTTCAAGAGACCCAGTACTTC. It is translated as CASSLLQETQYF. The chain joins TRBV5-6 to TRBJ2-5; D is ambiguous. V was shortened by 1 base and J by 2 bases, with 3 bases between the two germline ends. CDR3 size: 12 residues. CDR1 is SGHDT and CDR2 is YYEEEE in the germline V gene.

With regard to this clone: Its ends do not fully match the called genes, so a read error is possible. The rearrangement joins TRBV7-9 to TRBJ2-7; weak D call: TRBD1 (5 bases). The length of the CDR3 is 12 residues. Germline CDR1 reads SEHNR; CDR2 reads FQNEAQ (reference sequence). In DNA form, the CDR3 reads TGTTCCAGCAGCTTAGAGGACACGGGCGAGAACTTC. Protein: CSSSLEDTGENF. Based on the CDR3 plus reference TRBV7-9 and TRBJ2-7, the full variable domain is DTGVSQNPRHKITKRGQNVTFRCDPISEHNRLYWYRQTLGQGPEFLTYFQNEAQLEKSRLLSDRFSAERPKGSFSTLEIQRTEQGDSAMYLCSSSLEDTGENFGPGTRLTVT.

The gene calls are TRBV7-9 and TRBJ1-2, with D possibly matching TRBD1 (6 bases). This CDR3 region has 14 residues. Germline loops: CDR1 SEHNR, CDR2 FQNEAQ (reference sequence). Trimming took 2 bases from V and 4 from J, leaving 11 bases between them. CDR3 amino acids: CASSLLGQTYGYTF. The CDR3 nucleotides are TGTGCCAGCAGCTTACTTGGACAGACCTATGGCTACACCTTC.

The genes are TRBV4-3 and TRBJ2-2; 13 bases match TRBD2. Trimming at V came to 4 bases and at J to 6 bases, leaving 8 bases not matched to a gene. Looked up from germline, CDR1 is LGHNA and CDR2 is YSLEER. This CDR3 contains 17 residues. The CDR3, as DNA: TGCGCCAGCAGCCGGGGACTAGCGGGACAAGCGGCCGGGGAGCTGTTTTTT. Protein product: CASSRGLAGQAAGELFF.

The chain combines TRBV6-4 with TRBJ2-7; D ambiguous. CDR1 is MRHNA and CDR2 is SNTAGT in the germline V gene. V was trimmed by 5 bases and J by 2 bases, leaving 13 bases between them. The CDR3 loop spans 14 amino acids. CDR3 loop: CASSPETGTYEQYF. For the CDR3, the DNA is TGTGCCAGCAGTCCCGAGACGGGTACCTACGAGCAGTACTTC.

The chain joins TRBV19 to TRBJ2-2; 9 nucleotides match TRBD2. The V and J ends lost 4 bases and 3 bases, in that order; junction bases with no gene match: 3. Germline-derived CDR1 and CDR2 are LNHDA and SQIVND (reference sequence). The CDR3 totals 15 residues. The CDR3: CASSKIAGDTGELFF. The CDR3 bases are TGTGCCAGTAGTAAAATAGCGGGAGACACCGGGGAGCTGTTTTTT. Full variable domain (remainder filled in from reference TRBV19 and TRBJ2-2): DGGITQSPKYLFRKEGQNVTLSCEQNLNHDAMYWYRQDPGQGLRLIYYSQIVNDFQKGDIAEGYSVSREKKESFPLTVTSAQKNPTAFYLCASSKIAGDTGELFFGEGSRLTVL.

This rearrangement joins TRBV6-5 to TRBJ1-3; a weak D match, TRBD1 (5 bases). V was clipped by 2 bases and J by 6 bases, with 17 bases between them. CDR1 is MNHEY and CDR2 is SVGAGI in the germline V gene. The CDR3 extends over 16 amino acids. This CDR3 reads CASSYTTGGRENTIYF. In nucleotides, the CDR3 is TGTGCCAGCAGTTACACGACCGGGGGTAGGGAAAACACCATATATTTT.

The chain is built from TRBV5-4 and TRBJ2-5; D is unclear. V dropped 4 bases and J dropped 2 bases, with 6 bases sitting between them. Germline CDR1 SGHNT, CDR2 YYREEE (reference sequence). This CDR3 is 12 amino acids long. The CDR3 nucleotides are TGTGCCAGCAGCCGGTCTCAAGAGACCCAGTACTTC. This translates into CASSRSQETQYF.